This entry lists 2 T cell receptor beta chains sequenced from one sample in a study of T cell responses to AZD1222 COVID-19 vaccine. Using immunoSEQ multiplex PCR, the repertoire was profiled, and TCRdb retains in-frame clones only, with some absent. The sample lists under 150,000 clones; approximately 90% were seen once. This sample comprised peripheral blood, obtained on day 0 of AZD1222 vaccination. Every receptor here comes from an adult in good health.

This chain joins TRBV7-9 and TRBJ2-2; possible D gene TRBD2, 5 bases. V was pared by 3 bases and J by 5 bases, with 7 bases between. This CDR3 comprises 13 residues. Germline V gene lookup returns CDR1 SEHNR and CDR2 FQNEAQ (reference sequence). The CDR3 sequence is CASSLGGTGELFF. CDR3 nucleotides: TGTGCCAGCAGCTTGGGCGGGACCGGGGAGCTGTTTTTT. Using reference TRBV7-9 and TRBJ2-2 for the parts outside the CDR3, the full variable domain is DTGVSQNPRHKITKRGQNVTFRCDPISEHNRLYWYRQTLGQGPEFLTYFQNEAQLEKSRLLSDRFSAERPKGSFSTLEIQRTEQGDSAMYLCASSLGGTGELFFGEGSRLTVL.

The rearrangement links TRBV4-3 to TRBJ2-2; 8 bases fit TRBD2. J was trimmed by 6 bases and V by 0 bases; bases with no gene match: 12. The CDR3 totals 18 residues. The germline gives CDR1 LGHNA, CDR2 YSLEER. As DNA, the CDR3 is TGCGCCAGCAGCCAAGATGGGGAGTCGGGGGGGCTGGCCGGGGAGCTGTTTTTT. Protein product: CASSQDGESGGLAGELFF.